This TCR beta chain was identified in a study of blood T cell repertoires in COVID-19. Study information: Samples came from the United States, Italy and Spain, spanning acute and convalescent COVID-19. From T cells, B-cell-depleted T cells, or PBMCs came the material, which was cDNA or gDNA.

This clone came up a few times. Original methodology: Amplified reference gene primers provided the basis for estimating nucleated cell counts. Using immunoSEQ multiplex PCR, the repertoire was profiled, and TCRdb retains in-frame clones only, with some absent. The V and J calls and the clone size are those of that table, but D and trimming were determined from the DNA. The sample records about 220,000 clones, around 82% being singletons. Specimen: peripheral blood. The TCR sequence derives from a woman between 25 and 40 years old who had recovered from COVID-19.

The CDR3 reads CASSLGQRETQYF. CDR3 nucleotide sequence: TGTGCCAGCAGTCTAGGACAGAGAGAGACCCAGTACTTC. V is TRBV28 and J is TRBJ2-5, with D perhaps TRBD1 (6 bases). Trimming took 5 bases from V and 4 from J, leaving 11 bases between them. CDR1 is MDHEN, CDR2 SYDVKM, per germline. The CDR3 is 13 amino acids.